A selection of T cell receptor beta chains follows, all from one sample in a study of blood T cell repertoires in COVID-19. Some clones are missing from TCRdb's copy, which holds only in-frame ones; the method was immunoSEQ multiplex PCR. The sample records about 300,000 clones, approximately 91% being singletons. Material: peripheral blood. The receptor source for this set is a man aged 18-30 years with active or convalescent COVID-19. The conserved cysteine and the conserved F or W are not part of the CDR3 here.

v_call: TRBV9
j_call: TRBJ2-5
cdr3_aa: ASSAQGGKAQY

v_call: TRBV5-6
j_call: TRBJ2-3
cdr3_aa: ASSRDRGRTDTQY

v_call: TRBV11-2
j_call: TRBJ2-1
cdr3_aa: ARGGDDDNEQF

v_call: TRBV27
j_call: TRBJ1-4
cdr3_aa: ASSIKSGTGVEKLF

v_call: TRBV7-2
j_call: TRBJ2-2
cdr3_aa: ASTSDRNTGELF

v_call: TRBV7-9
j_call: TRBJ1-2
cdr3_aa: ASSLAFPREANYGYT

v_call: TRBV11-2
j_call: TRBJ1-6
cdr3_aa: ASSPDRGLVSPLH

v_call: TRBV3-1/TRBV3-2
j_call: TRBJ2-1
cdr3_aa: ASSLANEQF

v_call: TRBV19
j_call: TRBJ1-2
cdr3_aa: ASSTRDRSYGYT

v_call: TRBV11-2
j_call: TRBJ1-6
cdr3_aa: ASSLPPSLSPLH

v_call: TRBV2
j_call: TRBJ2-1
cdr3_aa: ARRDPLYNEQF

v_call: TRBV7-2
j_call: TRBJ2-7
cdr3_aa: ASSLLFSADEISGEQY

v_call: TRBV5-1
j_call: TRBJ1-2
cdr3_aa: ASSGGQGVYGYT

v_call: TRBV12-3/TRBV12-4
j_call: TRBJ2-2
cdr3_aa: ASSGANTGELF

v_call: TRBV7-9
j_call: TRBJ2-3
cdr3_aa: ASSFVLDRTDTQY

v_call: TRBV28
j_call: TRBJ2-1
cdr3_aa: ASSLFVGGNEQF

v_call: TRBV9
j_call: TRBJ2-7
cdr3_aa: ASSDGYRGPAEQY

v_call: TRBV28
j_call: TRBJ2-2
cdr3_aa: ASTSPGTNTGELF

v_call: TRBV7-2
j_call: TRBJ1-4
cdr3_aa: ASSLTTGGAGTNEKLF

v_call: TRBV12-3/TRBV12-4
j_call: TRBJ1-2
cdr3_aa: ASRVQGDSGYT

v_call: TRBV9
j_call: TRBJ2-2
cdr3_aa: ASSAYQRELF